These T cell receptor beta chains were read from a single sample in a study of blood T cell repertoires in COVID-19. Measured with immunoSEQ multiplex PCR; TCRdb has only the in-frame clones, and not every one. This table has about 270,000 clones, 88% appearing once. Sequencing was done on a sample of PBMCs or T cells enriched from blood (not recorded which). The receptors were sampled from a woman aged 45 to 65 who had recovered from COVID-19. The CDR3 runs from the conserved cysteine through the conserved F or W. A D gene is named only where the DNA matches it firmly. The size entry is marked missing in some rows and otherwise reads once, few, many or a size class.

v_gene: TRBV10-3; abundance: -; j_gene: TRBJ2-7; d_gene: -; CDR3aa: CAISETGIVDEQYF; CDR3nt: TGTGCCATCAGTGAAACGGGGATTGTGGACGAGCAGTACTTC
v_gene: TRBV12-3/TRBV12-4; abundance: -; j_gene: TRBJ2-5; d_gene: TRBD2; CDR3aa: CASSFGLAGGDF; CDR3nt: TGTGCCAGCAGTTTTGGACTAGCGGGAGGGGACTTC
v_gene: TRBV18; abundance: few; j_gene: TRBJ1-5; d_gene: -; CDR3aa: CASSPDRDQPQHF; CDR3nt: TGTGCCAGCTCACCCGACAGAGATCAGCCCCAGCATTTT
v_gene: TRBV5-6; abundance: -; j_gene: TRBJ2-5; d_gene: TRBD2; CDR3aa: CASSPDGGGRARETQYF; CDR3nt: TGTGCCAGCAGCCCTGATGGGGGCGGGAGGGCCCGAGAGACCCAGTACTTC
v_gene: TRBV6-5; abundance: few; j_gene: TRBJ1-6; d_gene: -; CDR3aa: CASSYARGESSPLHF; CDR3nt: TGTGCCAGCAGTTACGCTCGGGGGGAGAGTTCACCCCTCCACTTT
v_gene: TRBV4-1; abundance: -; j_gene: TRBJ2-4; d_gene: TRBD2; CDR3aa: CASSHGLAGVSHIQYF; CDR3nt: TGCGCCAGCAGCCATGGACTAGCGGGAGTTTCCCACATTCAGTACTTC
v_gene: TRBV7-9; abundance: -; j_gene: TRBJ1-2; d_gene: TRBD1; CDR3aa: CASSPNTGAGGYTF; CDR3nt: TGTGCCAGCAGCCCCAACACAGGGGCGGGCGGCTACACCTTC
v_gene: TRBV9; abundance: -; j_gene: TRBJ1-1; d_gene: TRBD1; CDR3aa: CASSAGGTEAFF; CDR3nt: TGTGCCAGCAGCGCAGGGGGAACTGAAGCTTTCTTT
v_gene: TRBV6-2/TRBV6-3; abundance: -; j_gene: TRBJ1-5; d_gene: -; CDR3aa: CASSYALQGGQPQHF; CDR3nt: TGTGCCAGCAGTTACGCCTTACAGGGTGGGCAGCCCCAGCATTTT
v_gene: TRBV15; abundance: -; j_gene: TRBJ1-4; d_gene: TRBD1; CDR3aa: CATSARQGPGEKLFF; CDR3nt: TGTGCCACCAGCGCTAGACAGGGGCCTGGGGAAAAACTGTTTTTT
v_gene: TRBV9; abundance: -; j_gene: TRBJ1-2; d_gene: -; CDR3aa: CASSVAYGGYTF; CDR3nt: TGTGCCAGCAGCGTAGCTTACGGTGGCTACACCTTC
v_gene: TRBV6-5; abundance: -; j_gene: TRBJ2-7; d_gene: TRBD2; CDR3aa: CASSVAGVGSEQYF; CDR3nt: TGTGCCAGCAGCGTAGCGGGAGTCGGCAGCGAGCAGTACTTC
v_gene: TRBV6-5; abundance: -; j_gene: TRBJ2-7; d_gene: -; CDR3aa: CASSQGLYEQYF; CDR3nt: TGTGCCAGCAGTCAGGGACTCTACGAGCAGTACTTC
v_gene: TRBV2; abundance: -; j_gene: TRBJ1-1; d_gene: TRBD1; CDR3aa: CASSPRWDSEAFF; CDR3nt: TGTGCCAGCAGTCCCCGGTGGGACAGTGAAGCTTTCTTT
v_gene: TRBV29-1; abundance: -; j_gene: TRBJ2-7; d_gene: TRBD2; CDR3aa: CSVSGTSGSYEQYF; CDR3nt: TGCAGCGTTAGCGGGACTAGCGGGAGCTACGAGCAGTACTTC
v_gene: TRBV5-1; abundance: -; j_gene: TRBJ1-5; d_gene: TRBD1; CDR3aa: CASSSGQNNQPQHF; CDR3nt: TGCGCCAGCAGCTCGGGACAGAACAATCAGCCCCAGCATTTT
v_gene: TRBV7-8; abundance: -; j_gene: TRBJ2-1; d_gene: -; CDR3aa: CASSLATRGGNEQFF; CDR3nt: TGTGCCAGCAGCTTAGCAACTAGAGGTGGCAATGAGCAGTTCTTC
v_gene: TRBV19; abundance: -; j_gene: TRBJ1-5; d_gene: TRBD1; CDR3aa: CASNRGVPQPQHF; CDR3nt: TGTGCCAGTAACAGGGGTGTTCCTCAGCCCCAGCATTTT
v_gene: TRBV27; abundance: -; j_gene: TRBJ2-1; d_gene: TRBD2; CDR3aa: CASSLTSSGVSYNEQFF; CDR3nt: TGTGCCAGCAGTTTAACCTCTAGCGGGGTTTCCTACAATGAGCAGTTCTTC
v_gene: TRBV30; abundance: -; j_gene: TRBJ1-2; d_gene: TRBD1; CDR3aa: CACCGPGQGNYGYTF; CDR3nt: TGTGCCTGTTGTGGACCGGGACAGGGAAACTATGGCTACACCTTC
v_gene: TRBV6-5; abundance: -; j_gene: TRBJ1-4; d_gene: -; CDR3aa: CASKRTEADEKLFF; CDR3nt: TGTGCCAGTAAAAGGACAGAGGCGGATGAAAAACTGTTTTTT
v_gene: TRBV27; abundance: -; j_gene: TRBJ1-5; d_gene: TRBD1; CDR3aa: CASRGGYNQPQHF; CDR3nt: TGTGCCAGCAGAGGGGGCTACAATCAGCCCCAGCATTTT
v_gene: TRBV21-1; abundance: -; j_gene: TRBJ2-4; d_gene: -; CDR3aa: CASSIPLPDRGRGNIQYF; CDR3nt: TGTGCCAGCAGCATCCCTCTTCCGGACAGGGGGCGGGGAAACATTCAGTACTTC